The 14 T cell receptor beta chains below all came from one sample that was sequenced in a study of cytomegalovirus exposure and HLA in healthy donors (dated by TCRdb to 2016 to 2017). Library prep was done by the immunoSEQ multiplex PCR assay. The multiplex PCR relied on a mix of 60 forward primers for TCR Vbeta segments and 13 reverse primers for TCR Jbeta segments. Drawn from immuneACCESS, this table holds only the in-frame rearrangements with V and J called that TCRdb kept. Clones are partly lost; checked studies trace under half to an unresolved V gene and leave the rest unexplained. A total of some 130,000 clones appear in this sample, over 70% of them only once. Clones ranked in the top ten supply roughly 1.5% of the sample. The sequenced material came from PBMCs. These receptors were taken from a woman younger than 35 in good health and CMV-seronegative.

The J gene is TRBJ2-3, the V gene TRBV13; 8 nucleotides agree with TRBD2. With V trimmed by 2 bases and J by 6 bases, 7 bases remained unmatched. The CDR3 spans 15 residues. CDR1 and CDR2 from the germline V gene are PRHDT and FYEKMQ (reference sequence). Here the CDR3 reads CASSLPGLGVDTQYF. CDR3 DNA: TGTGCCAGCAGCTTACCGGGACTAGGGGTGGATACGCAGTATTTT.

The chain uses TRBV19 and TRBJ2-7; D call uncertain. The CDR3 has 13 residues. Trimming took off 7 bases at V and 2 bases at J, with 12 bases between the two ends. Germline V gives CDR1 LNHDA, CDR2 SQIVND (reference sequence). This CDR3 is CASIGEPTYEQYF. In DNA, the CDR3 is TGTGCCAGTATCGGTGAACCCACCTACGAGCAGTACTTC.

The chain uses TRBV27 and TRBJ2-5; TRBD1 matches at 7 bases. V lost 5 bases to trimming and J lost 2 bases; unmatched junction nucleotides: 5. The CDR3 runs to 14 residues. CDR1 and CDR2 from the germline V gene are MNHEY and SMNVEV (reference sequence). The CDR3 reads CASSPGTEQETQYF. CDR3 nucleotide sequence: TGTGCCAGCAGTCCAGGGACAGAACAAGAGACCCAGTACTTC.

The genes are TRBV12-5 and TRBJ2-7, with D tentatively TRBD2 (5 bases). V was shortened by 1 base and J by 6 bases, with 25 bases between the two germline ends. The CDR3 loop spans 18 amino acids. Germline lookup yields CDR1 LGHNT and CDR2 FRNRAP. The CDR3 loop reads CASGLAGNDAISRSEQYF. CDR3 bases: TGTGCTAGTGGTTTGGCGGGGAACGACGCTATTAGTCGGAGCGAGCAGTACTTC.

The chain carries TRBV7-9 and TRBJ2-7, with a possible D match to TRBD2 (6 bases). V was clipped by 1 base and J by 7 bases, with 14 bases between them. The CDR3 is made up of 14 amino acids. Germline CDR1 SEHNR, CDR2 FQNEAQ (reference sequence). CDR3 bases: TGTGCCAGCAGCTTAGTTGGGGAGGATGGGGAGCAGTACTTC. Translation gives CASSLVGEDGEQYF.

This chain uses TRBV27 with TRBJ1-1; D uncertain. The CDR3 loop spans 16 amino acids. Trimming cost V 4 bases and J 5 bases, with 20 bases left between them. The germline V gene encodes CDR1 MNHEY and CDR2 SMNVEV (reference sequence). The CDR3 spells CASSSPSKNIRTEAFF. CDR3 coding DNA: TGTGCCAGCAGTTCCCCCAGTAAAAACATCAGGACTGAAGCTTTCTTT.

CDR3 in amino acids: CASSEGVAGRLYF. The CDR3 DNA follows: TGCGCCAGCAGTGAAGGGGTAGCCGGGAGGTTGTATTTT. The chain is built from TRBV10-1 and TRBJ2-3, with 7 positions matching TRBD2. The CDR3 consists of 13 residues. Germline assignment: CDR1 WNHNN and CDR2 SYGVQD (reference sequence). The V gene end was trimmed by 3 bases and the J gene end by 14 bases; junction bases not matched to a gene: 11.

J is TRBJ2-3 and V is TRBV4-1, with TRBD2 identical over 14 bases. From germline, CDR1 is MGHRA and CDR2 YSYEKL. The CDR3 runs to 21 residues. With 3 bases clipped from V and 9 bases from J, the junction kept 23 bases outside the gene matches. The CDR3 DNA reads TGCGCCAGCAGCCACCTTTCGACTAGCGGGAGGGCCGACGAATCCCCAGGGACGCAGTATTTT. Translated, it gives CASSHLSTSGRADESPGTQYF.

The DNA of the CDR3 is TGCGCCAGCACACCCGGGGCGGGAGGGACCTACAATGAGCAGTTCTTC. Protein sequence: CASTPGAGGTYNEQFF. The rearrangement links TRBV5-1 to TRBJ2-1; TRBD2 matches at 9 bases. Per the germline V gene, CDR1 is SGHRS and CDR2 is YFSETQ. V gave up 6 bases and J gave up 2 bases; unmatched junction bases: 9. The CDR3 length is 16 residues. Based on the CDR3 plus reference TRBV5-1 and TRBJ2-1, the full variable domain is KAGVTQTPRYLIKTRGQQVTLSCSPISGHRSVSWYQQTPGQGLQFLFEYFSETQRNKGNFPGRFSGRQFSNSRSEMNVSTLELGDSALYLCASTPGAGGTYNEQFFGPGTRLTVL.

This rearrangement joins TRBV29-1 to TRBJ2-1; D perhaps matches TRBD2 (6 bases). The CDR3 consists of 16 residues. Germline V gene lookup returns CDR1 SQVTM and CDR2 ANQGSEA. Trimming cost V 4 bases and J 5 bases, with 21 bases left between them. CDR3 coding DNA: TGCAGCGTTGGTTCGGCGGGGACCTATGAAGACAATGAGCAGTTCTTC. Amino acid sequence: CSVGSAGTYEDNEQFF.

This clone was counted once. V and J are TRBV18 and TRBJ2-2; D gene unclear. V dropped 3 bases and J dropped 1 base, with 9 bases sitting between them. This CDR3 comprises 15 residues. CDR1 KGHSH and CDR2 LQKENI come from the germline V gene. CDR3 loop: CASSPLLGNTGELFF. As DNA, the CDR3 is TGTGCCAGCTCACCTCTCCTAGGGAACACCGGGGAGCTGTTTTTT.

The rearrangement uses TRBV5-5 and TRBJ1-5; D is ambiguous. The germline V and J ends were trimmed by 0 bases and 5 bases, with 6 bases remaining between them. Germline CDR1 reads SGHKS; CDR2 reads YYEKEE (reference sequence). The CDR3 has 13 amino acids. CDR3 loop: CASSLVPDQPQHF. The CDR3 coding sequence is TGTGCCAGCAGCTTGGTGCCAGATCAGCCCCAGCATTTT. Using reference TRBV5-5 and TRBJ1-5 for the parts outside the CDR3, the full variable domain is DAGVTQSPTHLIKTRGQQVTLRCSPISGHKSVSWYQQVLGQGPQFIFQYYEKEERGRGNFPDRFSARQFPNYSSELNVNALLLGDSALYLCASSLVPDQPQHFGDGTRLSIL.

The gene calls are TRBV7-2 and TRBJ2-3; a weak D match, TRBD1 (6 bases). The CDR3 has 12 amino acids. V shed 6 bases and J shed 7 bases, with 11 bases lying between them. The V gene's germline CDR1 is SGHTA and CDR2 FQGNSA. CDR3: CASSYRENTQYF. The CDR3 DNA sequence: TGTGCCAGCAGTTACAGGGAAAATACGCAGTATTTT. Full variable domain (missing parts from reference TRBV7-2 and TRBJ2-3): GAGVSQSPSNKVTEKGKDVELRCDPISGHTALYWYRQSLGQGLEFLIYFQGNSAPDKSGLPSDRFSAERTGGSVSTLTIQRTQQEDSAVYLCASSYRENTQYFGPGTRLTVL.

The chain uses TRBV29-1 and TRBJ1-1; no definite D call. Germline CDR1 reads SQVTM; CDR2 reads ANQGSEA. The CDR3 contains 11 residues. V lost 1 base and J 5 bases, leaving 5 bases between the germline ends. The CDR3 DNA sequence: TGCAGCGTTGAAGGTATGACTGAAGCTTTCTTT. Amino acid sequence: CSVEGMTEAFF.